Detailed here is one TCR beta chain. The CDR3 runs to 15 residues. V was pared by 5 bases and J by 0 bases, with 11 bases between. Germline lookup yields CDR1 LNHNV and CDR2 YYDKDF (reference sequence). Assay: immunoSEQ multiplex PCR; the TCRdb copy retains only in-frame clones and omits some. The repertoire holds approximately 50,000 clones, with about nine tenths as singletons. This sample is drawn from a study of blood T cell repertoires in COVID-19. This chain connects TRBV15 to TRBJ2-1, with D possibly TRBD2 on 5 matching bases. The sequence derives from a man aged 50-59 years with active COVID-19. The sample taken for sequencing was peripheral blood. Written as DNA, the CDR3 is TGTGCCACCAGCCGCACGGGGAGCTCCTACAATGAGCAGTTCTTC. It is translated as CATSRTGSSYNEQFF.